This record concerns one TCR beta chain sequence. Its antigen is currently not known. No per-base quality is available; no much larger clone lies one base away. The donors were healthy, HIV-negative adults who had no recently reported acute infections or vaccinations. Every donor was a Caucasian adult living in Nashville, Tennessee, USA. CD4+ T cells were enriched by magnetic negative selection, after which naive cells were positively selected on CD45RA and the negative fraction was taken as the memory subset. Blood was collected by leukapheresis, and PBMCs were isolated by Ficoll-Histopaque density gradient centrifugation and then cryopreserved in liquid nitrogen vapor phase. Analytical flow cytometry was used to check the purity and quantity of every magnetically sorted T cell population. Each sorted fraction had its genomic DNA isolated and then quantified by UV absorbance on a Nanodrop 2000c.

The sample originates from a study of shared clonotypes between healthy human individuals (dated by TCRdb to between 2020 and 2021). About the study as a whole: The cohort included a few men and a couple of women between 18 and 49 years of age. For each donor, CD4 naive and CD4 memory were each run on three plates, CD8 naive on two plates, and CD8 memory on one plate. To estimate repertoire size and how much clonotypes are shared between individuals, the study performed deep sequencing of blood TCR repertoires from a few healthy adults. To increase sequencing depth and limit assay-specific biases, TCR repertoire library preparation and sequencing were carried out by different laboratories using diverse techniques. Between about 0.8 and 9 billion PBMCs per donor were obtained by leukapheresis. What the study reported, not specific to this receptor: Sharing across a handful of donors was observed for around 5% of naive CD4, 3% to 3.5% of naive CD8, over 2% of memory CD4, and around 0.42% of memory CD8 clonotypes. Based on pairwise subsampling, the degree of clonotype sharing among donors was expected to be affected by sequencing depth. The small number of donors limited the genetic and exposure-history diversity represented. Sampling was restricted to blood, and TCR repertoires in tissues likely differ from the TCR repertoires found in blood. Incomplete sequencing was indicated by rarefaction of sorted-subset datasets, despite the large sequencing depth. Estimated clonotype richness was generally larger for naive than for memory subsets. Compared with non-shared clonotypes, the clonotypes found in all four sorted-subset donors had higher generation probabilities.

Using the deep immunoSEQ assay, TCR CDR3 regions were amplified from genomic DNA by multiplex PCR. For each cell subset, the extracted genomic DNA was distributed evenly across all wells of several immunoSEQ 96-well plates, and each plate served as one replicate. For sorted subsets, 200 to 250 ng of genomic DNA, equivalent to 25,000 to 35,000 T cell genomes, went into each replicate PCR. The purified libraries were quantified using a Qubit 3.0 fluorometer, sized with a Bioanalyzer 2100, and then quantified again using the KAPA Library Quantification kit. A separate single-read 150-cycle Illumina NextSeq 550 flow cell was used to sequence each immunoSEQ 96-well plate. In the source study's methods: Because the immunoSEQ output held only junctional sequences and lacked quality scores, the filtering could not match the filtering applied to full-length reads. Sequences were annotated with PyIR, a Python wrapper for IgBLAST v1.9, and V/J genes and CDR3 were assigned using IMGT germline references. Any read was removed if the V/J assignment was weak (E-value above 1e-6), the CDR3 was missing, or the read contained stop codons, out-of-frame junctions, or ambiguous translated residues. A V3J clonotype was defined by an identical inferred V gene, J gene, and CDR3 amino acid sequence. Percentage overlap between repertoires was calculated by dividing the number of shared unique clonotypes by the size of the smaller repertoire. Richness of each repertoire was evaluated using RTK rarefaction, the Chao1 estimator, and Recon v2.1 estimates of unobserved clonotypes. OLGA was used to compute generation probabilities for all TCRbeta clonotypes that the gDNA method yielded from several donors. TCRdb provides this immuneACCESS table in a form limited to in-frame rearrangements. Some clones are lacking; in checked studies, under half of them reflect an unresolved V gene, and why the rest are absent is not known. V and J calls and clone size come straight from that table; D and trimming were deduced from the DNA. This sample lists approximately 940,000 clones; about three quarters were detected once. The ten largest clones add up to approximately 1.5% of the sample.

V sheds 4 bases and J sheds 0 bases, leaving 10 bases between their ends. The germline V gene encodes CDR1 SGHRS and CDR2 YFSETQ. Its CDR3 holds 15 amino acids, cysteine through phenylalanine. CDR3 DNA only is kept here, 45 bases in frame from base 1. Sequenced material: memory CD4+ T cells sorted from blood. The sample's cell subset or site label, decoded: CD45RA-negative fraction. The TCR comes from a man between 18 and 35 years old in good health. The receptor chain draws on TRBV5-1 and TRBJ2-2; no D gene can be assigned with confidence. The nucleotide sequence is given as TGCGCCAGCAGCCTCCTAGAACCGAACACCGGGGAGCTGTTTTTT. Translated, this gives CASSLLEPNTGELFF.